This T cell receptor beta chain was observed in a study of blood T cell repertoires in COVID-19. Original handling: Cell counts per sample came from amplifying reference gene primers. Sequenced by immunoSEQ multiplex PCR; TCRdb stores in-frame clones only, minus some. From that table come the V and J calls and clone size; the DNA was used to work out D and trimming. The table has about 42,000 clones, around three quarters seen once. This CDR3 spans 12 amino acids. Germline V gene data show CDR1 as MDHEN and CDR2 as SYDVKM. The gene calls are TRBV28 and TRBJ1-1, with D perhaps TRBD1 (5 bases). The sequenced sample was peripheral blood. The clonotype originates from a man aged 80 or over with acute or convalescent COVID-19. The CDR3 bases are TGTGCGTCGAAGGGGTTAGGCACTGAAGCTTTCTTT. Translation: CASKGLGTEAFF.